The 20 T cell receptor beta chains below were found in one sample sequenced in a study of immune evolution from preneoplasia to lung adenocarcinoma. The method was immunoSEQ multiplex PCR; TCRdb's version includes in-frame clones alone and lacks a portion of them. The sample has roughly 4,100 clones, 65% to 90% seen once. The sample comprised FFPE minimally invasive lung adenocarcinoma tissue. The source of these receptors is a person between 60 and 70 years old with lung adenocarcinoma.

V and J are TRBV6-6 and TRBJ2-5; maybe TRBD1 (6 bases). Germline CDR1 and CDR2: MNHNY and SVGAGI (reference sequence). Trimming stripped 2 bases from V and 5 bases from J, with 12 bases between. This CDR3 contains 14 residues. CDR3 bases: TGTGCCAGCAGTTACGTACAGGGCGGGGAGACCCAGTACTTC. Protein sequence: CASSYVQGGETQYF.

The chain recombines TRBV18 with TRBJ2-1, with a weak D call TRBD1 (5 bases). CDR1 is KGHSH and CDR2 is LQKENI in the germline V gene. The V and J ends lost 1 base and 9 bases respectively, with 16 bases between them. CDR3 length: 15 residues. The DNA of the CDR3 is TGTGCCAGCTCACCACAGGACATCGAGTCCGGTGAGCAGTTCTTC. This codes for CASSPQDIESGEQFF.

The chain has TRBV6-5 and TRBJ2-1; 7 bases match TRBD2. V shed 2 bases and J 10 bases; nucleotides not matched to a gene: 8. This CDR3 has 14 residues. Germline values: CDR1 MNHEY, CDR2 SVGAGI. The CDR3 spells CASSYRDPGGEQFF. The CDR3 DNA reads TGTGCCAGCAGTTACCGCGACCCGGGGGGAGAGCAGTTCTTC.

In its sample, this clone was seen once. The chain is built from TRBV6-5 and TRBJ2-7; D is unresolved. Germline lookup yields CDR1 MNHEY and CDR2 SVGAGI. Trimming took off 7 bases at V and 5 bases at J, with 15 bases between the two ends. The CDR3 consists of 13 residues. CDR3 DNA sequence: TGTGCCAGCAAGCGTTCTTCGCAGGACGAGCAGTACTTC. It encodes CASKRSSQDEQYF.

This chain connects TRBV5-6 to TRBJ2-7, with D tentatively TRBD1 or TRBD2 (5 bases each). The V end lost 0 bases, the J end lost 9 bases, and 13 bases lay between the germline ends. Per the germline V gene, CDR1 is SGHDT and CDR2 is YYEEEE. CDR3 length equals 13 residues. The CDR3 DNA follows: TGTGCCAGCAGCTTGGCGGGGCGGAGCGTGCAGTACTTC. Translating gives CASSLAGRSVQYF.

This chain uses TRBV28 with TRBJ1-1; 8 bases map to TRBD1. The CDR3 has 13 amino acids. After removal of 6 bases from V and 4 bases from J, the junction contained 4 bases not matched to a gene. Germline lookup yields CDR1 MDHEN and CDR2 SYDVKM. CDR3 protein: CASSRTGSTEAFF. CDR3 coding DNA: TGTGCCAGCAGCCGGACAGGGAGCACTGAAGCTTTCTTT.

V gene TRBV5-1 combines with J gene TRBJ1-2; 8 nucleotides line up with TRBD1. The CDR3 has 16 amino acids. V shed 0 bases and J 0 bases; nucleotides not matched to a gene: 4. Germline V gene lookup returns CDR1 SGHRS and CDR2 YFSETQ. CDR3 DNA: TGCGCCAGCAGCTTGGGGCAGGGGGCTACTAACTATGGCTACACCTTC. Translation: CASSLGQGATNYGYTF.

This clone was seen a few times. Other nucleotide sequences from this sample produce the same CDR3. The V call is TRBV9, the J call TRBJ1-1; the D is unclear. The CDR3 runs 13 residues. Germline loops: CDR1 SGDLS, CDR2 YYNGEE. The V and J ends lost 2 bases and 1 base respectively, with 6 bases between them. The DNA of the CDR3 is TGTGCCAGCAGCGTCGCGGGGAACACTGAAGCTTTCTTT. Its translation is CASSVAGNTEAFF.

V usage is TRBV5-1 and J usage is TRBJ2-5, with TRBD1 matching 8 bases. The germline gives CDR1 SGHRS, CDR2 YFSETQ. With V trimmed by 2 bases and J by 5 bases, 8 bases remained unmatched. CDR3 size: 15 residues. CDR3 in amino acids: CASSLSAGGAETQYF. The CDR3 nucleotides are TGCGCCAGCAGCTTATCCGCAGGGGGCGCGGAGACCCAGTACTTC.

The chain couples TRBV29-1 to TRBJ2-1, with D possibly matching TRBD1 (7 bases). This CDR3 is 13 amino acids long. Germline V gene data show CDR1 as SQVTM and CDR2 as ANQGSEA. V lost 4 bases to trimming and J lost 8 bases, with 15 bases between them. The CDR3: CSVVGQGGDEQFF. In DNA form, the CDR3 reads TGCAGCGTTGTTGGGCAGGGGGGTGATGAGCAGTTCTTC.

CDR3 bases: TGTGCCAGCAGTGATTCCAGGGGGCTCTACTACGAGCAGTACTTC. As protein: CASSDSRGLYYEQYF. The gene calls are TRBV2 and TRBJ2-7, with 8 nucleotides matching TRBD1. Trimming removed 3 bases from V and 3 bases from J; junction bases left unmatched: 7. CDR3 size: 15 residues. Germline V CDR1 and CDR2: SNHLY, FYNNEI.

The gene calls are TRBV6-6 and TRBJ2-7; D is ambiguous. V lost 8 bases, J lost 2 bases, and 4 bases lay in between. CDR3 length: 10 residues. CDR1 and CDR2 (germline): MNHNY, SVGAGI (reference sequence). The CDR3 sequence: CASGPYEQYF. The CDR3 DNA sequence: TGTGCCAGCGGCCCCTACGAGCAGTACTTC.

The gene calls are TRBV11-2 and TRBJ2-7, with D hard to call. CDR1 is SGHAT and CDR2 is FQNNGV in the germline V gene. The CDR3 loop spans 12 amino acids. Between the trimmed V and J ends, which lost 5 bases and 3 bases, there was a span of 8 bases. The chain's CDR3 is CASSRTDYEQYF. CDR3 coding DNA: TGTGCCAGCAGCCGGACGGACTACGAGCAGTACTTC.

The rearrangement joins TRBV11-3 to TRBJ2-7, with unresolved D. Between the trimmed V and J ends, which lost 2 bases and 3 bases, there was a span of 14 bases. Germline values: CDR1 SGHNT, CDR2 YENEEA. This CDR3 comprises 15 residues. This chain's CDR3 is CASSLSLAKGYEQYF. The CDR3 bases are TGTGCCAGCAGCTTAAGTTTGGCAAAGGGCTACGAGCAGTACTTC.

The V call is TRBV11-3, the J call TRBJ2-6; D may be TRBD2 (6 bases). Germline V gene lookup returns CDR1 SGHNT and CDR2 YENEEA. CDR3 length equals 16 residues. Trimming cost V 1 base and J 4 bases, with 11 bases left between them. DNA of the CDR3: TGTGCCAGCAGCTTAGGCGCGGGGAGGGGGGCCAACGTCCTGACTTTC. Its protein is CASSLGAGRGANVLTF.

The chain has TRBV9 and TRBJ2-5; no firm D call. The CDR3 has 13 residues. Trimming took off 5 bases at V and 1 base at J, with 9 bases between the two ends. Germline assignment: CDR1 SGDLS and CDR2 YYNGEE. In DNA, the CDR3 is TGTGCCAGCAGTTTTAACACCCAAGAGACCCAGTACTTC. Its protein is CASSFNTQETQYF.

A remark on this clone: Distinct nucleotide sequences in the sample also encode this CDR3. J is TRBJ1-1 and V is TRBV20-1; D not certain. The germline V gene encodes CDR1 DFQATT and CDR2 SNEGSKA (reference sequence). The CDR3 loop spans 11 amino acids. With 5 bases removed from V and 2 bases from J, the gap between germline ends came to 6 bases. CDR3 DNA: TGCAGTGCTCTGGGAAACACTGAAGCTTTCTTT. Translating gives CSALGNTEAFF.

This chain joins TRBV18 and TRBJ1-3; D is undetermined. The CDR3 contains 16 residues. V dropped 5 bases and J dropped 0 bases, with 14 bases sitting between them. In germline, CDR1 is KGHSH, CDR2 LQKENI. The CDR3 DNA is TGTGCCAGCTCAAAAGCGACACCTTCCTCTGGAAACACCATATATTTT. Its translation is CASSKATPSSGNTIYF.

In its sample, this clone ranks as large. The chain uses TRBV15 and TRBJ1-4; tentative D call: TRBD1 (6 bases). V lost 2 bases and J 8 bases, leaving 15 bases between the germline ends. The CDR3 is made up of 15 amino acids. Germline loops: CDR1 LNHNV, CDR2 YYDKDF (reference sequence). The CDR3 spells CATSRRAGVREKLFF. In nucleotides, the CDR3 is TGTGCCACCAGCAGAAGGGCAGGGGTTCGGGAAAAACTGTTTTTT.

The chain is built from TRBV7-2 and TRBJ2-3; 7 positions match TRBD2. CDR1 and CDR2 from the germline V gene are SGHTA and FQGNSA. This CDR3 has 14 residues. The V gene end was trimmed by 5 bases and the J gene end by 4 bases; junction bases not matched to a gene: 6. The DNA of the CDR3 is TGTGCCAGCAGCCGGGGCGGGAGTGCAGATACGCAGTATTTT. Its protein product is CASSRGGSADTQYF.